Each of the 12 T cell receptor beta chains below was sequenced from the same sample in a study of T cell changes during pregnancy in multiple sclerosis. The protocol was immunoSEQ multiplex PCR, while the TCRdb copy is restricted to in-frame clones and leaves out a portion. The table shows 30,000 to 35,000 clones, with about 91% occurring only once. The sequencing here drew on CD4+ T cells from peripheral blood mononuclear cells, taken in the first trimester of pregnancy. Source of these receptors: a female donor in good health, enrolled as a control in a pregnancy study.

This clone was recorded only once. The V and J genes are TRBV6-1 and TRBJ1-3, with D perhaps matching TRBD1 (6 bases). Germline CDR1 MNHNS, CDR2 SASEGT. The CDR3 consists of 13 residues. V was cut by 6 bases and J by 1 base, with 7 bases left in between. CDR3 in amino acids: CASSDRSGNTIYF. DNA for the CDR3: TGTGCCAGCAGCGACAGGTCTGGAAACACCATATATTTT.

This clone is a singleton in its sample. The chain is built from TRBV30 and TRBJ1-2, with no clear D. The CDR3 sequence is 12 residues long. V was clipped by 0 bases and J by 5 bases, with 7 bases between them. Germline values: CDR1 GTSNPN, CDR2 SVGIG (reference sequence). The CDR3 here is CAWSVAFYGYTF. DNA for the CDR3: TGTGCCTGGAGTGTAGCTTTTTATGGCTACACCTTC.

The chain couples TRBV5-1 to TRBJ1-2, with D uncertain. The CDR3 is 13 residues long. With 4 bases removed from V and 3 bases from J, the gap between germline ends came to 10 bases. Germline V gene sequence: CDR1 SGHRS, CDR2 YFSETQ. The chain's CDR3 is CASSPGGDYGYTF. CDR3 sequence (DNA): TGCGCCAGCAGCCCGGGAGGCGACTATGGCTACACCTTC.

The V and J genes are TRBV19 and TRBJ2-5; 8 bases are shared with TRBD1. The CDR3 has 13 amino acids. J was trimmed by 6 bases and V by 1 base; bases with no gene match: 1. CDR1 and CDR2 from the germline V gene are LNHDA and SQIVND (reference sequence). The CDR3 here is CASSIGQGKTQYF. DNA of the CDR3: TGTGCCAGTAGTATAGGACAGGGGAAGACCCAGTACTTC.

The chain couples TRBV7-2 to TRBJ2-3; 8 positions match TRBD1. CDR1 is SGHTA and CDR2 is FQGNSA in the germline V gene. The CDR3 consists of 17 residues. The ends lost 3 bases at V and 8 bases at J; junction bases unmatched: 16. DNA for the CDR3: TGTGCCAGCAGCTTTACGACAGGGGCCGCAGCACAGGTTACGCAGTATTTT. Protein product: CASSFTTGAAAQVTQYF. Full variable domain (rest looked up from reference TRBV7-2 and TRBJ2-3): GAGVSQSPSNKVTEKGKDVELRCDPISGHTALYWYRQSLGQGLEFLIYFQGNSAPDKSGLPSDRFSAERTGGSVSTLTIQRTQQEDSAVYLCASSFTTGAAAQVTQYFGPGTRLTVL.

This clone was counted only a few times. CDR3 in DNA: TGTGCCAGCAGCTTAAAGGCGGGGGGGCCCCCCTACTCCTACAATGAGCAGTTCTTC. Translated: CASSLKAGGPPYSYNEQFF. The chain combines TRBV7-2 with TRBJ2-1, with 9 bases fitting TRBD2. The length of the CDR3 is 19 residues. In germline, CDR1 is SGHTA, CDR2 FQGNSA. After removal of 2 bases from V and 0 bases from J, the junction contained 11 bases not matched to a gene.

CDR3 region: CASSQDRVEAYGYTF. The DNA for the CDR3 is TGCGCCAGCAGCCAAGACAGGGTTGAAGCCTATGGCTACACCTTC. J is TRBJ1-2 and V is TRBV4-3, with D tentatively TRBD1 (5 bases). With 0 bases removed from V and 4 bases from J, the gap between germline ends came to 12 bases. Germline CDR1 and CDR2: LGHNA and YSLEER. CDR3 size: 15 residues.

The chain joins TRBV11-1 to TRBJ1-1; TRBD1 might be the D (6 bases). Trimming pared 7 bases from V and 0 bases from J, leaving 21 bases between. Germline-derived CDR1 and CDR2 are SGHAT and FQDESV (reference sequence). The CDR3 is made up of 17 amino acids. CDR3 coding DNA: TGTGCCAGCAAACCAAAAAAATACAGGGCCATGAACACTGAAGCTTTCTTT. Translating it yields CASKPKKYRAMNTEAFF. The variable domain in full, completed from reference TRBV11-1 and TRBJ1-1, reads EAEVAQSPRYKITEKSQAVAFWCDPISGHATLYWYRQILGQGPELLVQFQDESVVDDSQLPKDRFSAERLKGVDSTLKIQPAELGDSAMYLCASKPKKYRAMNTEAFFGQGTRLTVV.

The rearrangement joins TRBV6-5 to TRBJ2-7; 9 nucleotides line up with TRBD1. This CDR3 has 15 residues. With V trimmed by 0 bases and J by 5 bases, 5 bases remained unmatched. Germline assignment: CDR1 MNHEY and CDR2 SVGAGI. The CDR3 bases are TGTGCCAGCAGTTACTCGTCGGGACAGGGCCACGAGCAGTACTTC. Encoded protein: CASSYSSGQGHEQYF.

The V gene is TRBV11-1, the J gene TRBJ1-3, with 8 bases that match TRBD1. The CDR3 spans 17 residues. Per the germline V gene, CDR1 is SGHAT and CDR2 is FQDESV (reference sequence). V lost 4 bases and J lost 0; bases outside the gene matches: 8. As DNA, the CDR3 is TGTGCCAGCAGCTCGGGAGCCGGGACAGGCTCTGGAAACACCATATATTTT. This gives the protein CASSSGAGTGSGNTIYF.

The CDR3: CASSVAADRTKNIQYF. The CDR3 DNA follows: TGTGCCAGCAGCGTAGCTGCTGACAGAACCAAAAACATTCAGTACTTC. The chain joins TRBV9 to TRBJ2-4; a weak D match, TRBD1 (5 bases). Germline CDR1 is SGDLS and CDR2 is YYNGEE. The V end was cut by 0 bases, the J end by 2 bases, with 12 bases between. This CDR3 contains 16 residues.

The V gene is TRBV5-6, the J gene TRBJ1-4; 9 nucleotides match TRBD1. The germline gives CDR1 SGHDT, CDR2 YYEEEE. This CDR3 spans 15 amino acids. V gave up 4 bases and J gave up 8 bases; unmatched junction bases: 9. The CDR3, as DNA: TGTGCCAGCAGCGTACCGACAGGGGGTGGCGAAAAACTGTTTTTT. Its protein product is CASSVPTGGGEKLFF.